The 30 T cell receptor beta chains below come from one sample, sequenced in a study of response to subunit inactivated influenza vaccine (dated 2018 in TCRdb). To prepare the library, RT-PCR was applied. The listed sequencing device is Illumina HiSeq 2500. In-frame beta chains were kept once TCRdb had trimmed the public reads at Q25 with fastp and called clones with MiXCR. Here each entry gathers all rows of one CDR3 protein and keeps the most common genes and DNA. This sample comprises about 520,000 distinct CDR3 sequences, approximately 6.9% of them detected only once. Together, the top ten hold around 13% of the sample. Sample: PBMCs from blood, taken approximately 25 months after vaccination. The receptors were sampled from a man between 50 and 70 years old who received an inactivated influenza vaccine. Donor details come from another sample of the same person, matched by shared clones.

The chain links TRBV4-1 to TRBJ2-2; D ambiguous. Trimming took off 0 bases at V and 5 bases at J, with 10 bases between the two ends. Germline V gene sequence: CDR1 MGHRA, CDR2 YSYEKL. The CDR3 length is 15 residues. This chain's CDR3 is CASSQEAGDTGELFF. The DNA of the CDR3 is TGCGCCAGCAGCCAAGAAGCCGGAGATACCGGGGAGCTGTTTTTT.

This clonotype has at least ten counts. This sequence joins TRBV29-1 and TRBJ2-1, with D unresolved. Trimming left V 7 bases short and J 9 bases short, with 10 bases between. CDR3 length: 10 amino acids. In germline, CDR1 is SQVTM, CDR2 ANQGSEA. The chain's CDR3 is CSALVLEQFF. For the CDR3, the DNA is TGCAGCGCCCTAGTGCTTGAGCAGTTCTTC.

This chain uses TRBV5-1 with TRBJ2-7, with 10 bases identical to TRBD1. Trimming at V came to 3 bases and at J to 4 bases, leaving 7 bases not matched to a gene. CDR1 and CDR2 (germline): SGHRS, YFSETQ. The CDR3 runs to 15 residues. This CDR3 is CASSSVGTGVYEQYF. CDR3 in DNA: TGCGCCAGCAGCTCGGTTGGGACAGGGGTTTACGAGCAGTACTTC.

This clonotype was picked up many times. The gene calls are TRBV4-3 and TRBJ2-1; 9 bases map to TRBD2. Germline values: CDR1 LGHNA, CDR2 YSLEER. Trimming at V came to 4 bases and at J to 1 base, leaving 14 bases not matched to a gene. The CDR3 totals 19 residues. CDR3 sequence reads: CASSLGIRGAGGSYNEQFF. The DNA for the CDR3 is TGCGCCAGCAGCCTTGGCATTAGGGGAGCGGGAGGATCCTACAATGAGCAGTTCTTC.

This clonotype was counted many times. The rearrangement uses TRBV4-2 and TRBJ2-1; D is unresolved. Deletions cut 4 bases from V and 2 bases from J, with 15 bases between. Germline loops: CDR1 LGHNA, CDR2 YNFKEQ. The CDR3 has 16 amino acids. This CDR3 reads CASSREAPSTYNEQFF. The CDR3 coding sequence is TGTGCCAGCAGCCGAGAAGCGCCAAGTACCTACAATGAGCAGTTCTTC.

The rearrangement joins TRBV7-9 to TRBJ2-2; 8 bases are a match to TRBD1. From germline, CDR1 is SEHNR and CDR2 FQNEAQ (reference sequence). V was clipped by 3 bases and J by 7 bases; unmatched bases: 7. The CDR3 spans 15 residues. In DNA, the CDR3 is TGTGCCAGCAGCTTGGCACAGGGGGTACACGGGGAGCTGTTTTTT. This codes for CASSLAQGVHGELFF.

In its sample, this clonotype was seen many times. The DNA of the CDR3 is TGTGCCAGCAGCTTAGTAAGGAGGACTAGCGGGAGTAAGACCCAGTACTTC. Protein product: CASSLVRRTSGSKTQYF. J is TRBJ2-5 and V is TRBV7-9, with 13 bases matching TRBD2. Losses at the gene ends were 1 base for V and 6 bases for J; bases not matched to a gene: 8. This CDR3 comprises 17 residues. Per the germline V gene, CDR1 is SEHNR and CDR2 is FQNEAQ (reference sequence).

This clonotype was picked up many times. The chain's CDR3 is CASSAQTGRRALQETQYF. The CDR3 DNA sequence: TGTGCCAGCAGCGCGCAGACAGGGCGCAGGGCGCTACAAGAGACCCAGTACTTC. This sequence joins TRBV13 and TRBJ2-5; TRBD1 matches 7 bases. Germline CDR1 PRHDT, CDR2 FYEKMQ (reference sequence). After removal of 5 bases from V and 2 bases from J, the junction contained 17 bases not matched to a gene. The CDR3 consists of 18 residues.

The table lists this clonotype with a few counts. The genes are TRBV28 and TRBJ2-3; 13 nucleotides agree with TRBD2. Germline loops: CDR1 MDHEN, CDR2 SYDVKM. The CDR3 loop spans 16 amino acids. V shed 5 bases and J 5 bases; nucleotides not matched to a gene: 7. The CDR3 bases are TGTGCCAGCAGTCGGACTAGCGGGAGCACGAGAGATACGCAGTATTTT. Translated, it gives CASSRTSGSTRDTQYF. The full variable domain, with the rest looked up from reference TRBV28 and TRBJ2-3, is DVKVTQSSRYLVKRTGEKVFLECVQDMDHENMFWYRQDPGLGLRLIYFSYDVKMKEKGDIPEGYSVSREKKERFSLILESASTNQTSMYLCASSRTSGSTRDTQYFGPGTRLTVL.

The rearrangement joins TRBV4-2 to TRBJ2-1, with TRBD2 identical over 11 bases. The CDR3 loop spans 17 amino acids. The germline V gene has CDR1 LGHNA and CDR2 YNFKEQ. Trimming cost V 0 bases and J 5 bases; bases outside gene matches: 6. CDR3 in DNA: TGTGCCAGCAGCCAAGATCCCGGGACTAGCGGCAACAATGAGCAGTTCTTC. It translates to CASSQDPGTSGNNEQFF.

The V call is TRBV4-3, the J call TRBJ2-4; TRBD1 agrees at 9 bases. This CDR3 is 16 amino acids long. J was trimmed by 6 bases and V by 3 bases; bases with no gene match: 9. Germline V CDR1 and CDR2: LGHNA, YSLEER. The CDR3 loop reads CASSHGPGQGGNIQYF. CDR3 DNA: TGCGCCAGCAGCCACGGCCCGGGACAGGGAGGAAACATTCAGTACTTC.

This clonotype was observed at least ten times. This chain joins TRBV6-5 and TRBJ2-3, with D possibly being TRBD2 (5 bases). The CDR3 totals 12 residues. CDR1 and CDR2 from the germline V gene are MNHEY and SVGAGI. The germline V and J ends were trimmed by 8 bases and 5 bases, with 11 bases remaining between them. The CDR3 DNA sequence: TGTGCCAGCGGTAAGGCGGGAGATACGCAGTATTTT. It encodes CASGKAGDTQYF.

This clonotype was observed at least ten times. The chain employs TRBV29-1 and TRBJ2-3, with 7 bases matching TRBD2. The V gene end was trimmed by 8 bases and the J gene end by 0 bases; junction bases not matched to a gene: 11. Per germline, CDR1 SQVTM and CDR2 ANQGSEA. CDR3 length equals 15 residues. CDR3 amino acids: CSTASGSTSTDTQYF. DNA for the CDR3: TGCAGCACGGCTAGCGGTTCAACTAGCACAGATACGCAGTATTTT.

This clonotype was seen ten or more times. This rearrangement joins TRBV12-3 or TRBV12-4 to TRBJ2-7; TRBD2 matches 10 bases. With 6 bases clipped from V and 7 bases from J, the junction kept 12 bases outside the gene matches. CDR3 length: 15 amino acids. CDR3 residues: CASREKREGLWEQYF. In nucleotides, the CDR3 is TGTGCCAGCAGGGAAAAGCGGGAGGGCCTATGGGAGCAGTACTTC.

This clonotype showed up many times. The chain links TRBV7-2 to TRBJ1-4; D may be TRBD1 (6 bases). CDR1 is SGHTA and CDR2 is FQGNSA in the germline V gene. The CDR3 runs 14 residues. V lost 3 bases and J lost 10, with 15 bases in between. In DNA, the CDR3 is TGTGCCAGCAGCTTGACAGGAGCCATAGGAAAACTGTTTTTT. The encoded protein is CASSLTGAIGKLFF.

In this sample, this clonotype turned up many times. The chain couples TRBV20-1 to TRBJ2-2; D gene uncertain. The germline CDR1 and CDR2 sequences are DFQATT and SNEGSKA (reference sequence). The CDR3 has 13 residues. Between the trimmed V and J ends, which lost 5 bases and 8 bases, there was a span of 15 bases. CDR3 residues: CSAPAHMGGELFF. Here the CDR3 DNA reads TGCAGTGCTCCAGCCCACATGGGTGGGGAGCTGTTTTTT.

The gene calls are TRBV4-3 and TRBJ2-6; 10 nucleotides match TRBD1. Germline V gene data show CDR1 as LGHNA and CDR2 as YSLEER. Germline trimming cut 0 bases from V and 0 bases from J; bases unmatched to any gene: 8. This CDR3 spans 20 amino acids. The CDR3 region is CASSQDARQGALSGANVLTF. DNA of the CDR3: TGCGCCAGCAGCCAAGACGCACGACAGGGGGCACTCTCTGGGGCCAACGTCCTGACTTTC.

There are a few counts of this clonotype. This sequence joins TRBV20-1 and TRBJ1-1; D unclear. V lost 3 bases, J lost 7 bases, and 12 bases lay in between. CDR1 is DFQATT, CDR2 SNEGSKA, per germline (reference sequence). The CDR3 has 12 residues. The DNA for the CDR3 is TGCAGTGCTAGGCGGGGAGGCGGTGAAGCTTTCTTT. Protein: CSARRGGGEAFF.

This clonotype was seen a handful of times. The CDR3 protein is CSVERGGEREQFF. The DNA of the CDR3 is TGCAGCGTTGAGAGGGGCGGGGAACGGGAGCAGTTCTTC. The V gene is TRBV29-1, the J gene TRBJ2-1, with TRBD2 as a possible D gene (6 bases). This CDR3 spans 13 amino acids. Germline CDR1 reads SQVTM; CDR2 reads ANQGSEA. Trimming removed 3 bases from V and 10 bases from J, with 16 bases in between.

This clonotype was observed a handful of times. The CDR3 here is CASSFRASGSYNEQFF. DNA of the CDR3: TGTGCCAGCAGTTTTCGGGCTAGCGGGAGTTACAATGAGCAGTTCTTC. The chain combines TRBV12-3 or TRBV12-4 with TRBJ2-1; TRBD2 agrees at 10 bases. The trim removed 3 bases at V and 4 bases at J, leaving 6 bases unmatched. The CDR3 has 16 residues.

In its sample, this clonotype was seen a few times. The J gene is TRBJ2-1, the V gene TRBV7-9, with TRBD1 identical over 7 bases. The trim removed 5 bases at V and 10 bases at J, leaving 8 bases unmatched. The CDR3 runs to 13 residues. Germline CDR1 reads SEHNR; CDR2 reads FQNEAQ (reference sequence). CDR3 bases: TGTGCCAGCAGCCCGACAGGGCCGGGCGAGCAGTTCTTC. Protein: CASSPTGPGEQFF.

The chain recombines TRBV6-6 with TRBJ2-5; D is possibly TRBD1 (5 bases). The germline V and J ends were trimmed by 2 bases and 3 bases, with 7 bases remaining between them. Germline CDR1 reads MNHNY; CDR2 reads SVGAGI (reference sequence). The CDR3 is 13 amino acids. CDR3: CASSYPREETQYF. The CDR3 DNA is TGTGCCAGCAGTTACCCCAGGGAAGAGACCCAGTACTTC.

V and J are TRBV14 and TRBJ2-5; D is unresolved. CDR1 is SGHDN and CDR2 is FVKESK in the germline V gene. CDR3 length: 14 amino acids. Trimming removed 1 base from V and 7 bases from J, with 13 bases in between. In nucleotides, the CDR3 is TGTGCCAGCAGCCAAGCCCCGCGTGAAGGGACCCAGTACTTC. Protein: CASSQAPREGTQYF.

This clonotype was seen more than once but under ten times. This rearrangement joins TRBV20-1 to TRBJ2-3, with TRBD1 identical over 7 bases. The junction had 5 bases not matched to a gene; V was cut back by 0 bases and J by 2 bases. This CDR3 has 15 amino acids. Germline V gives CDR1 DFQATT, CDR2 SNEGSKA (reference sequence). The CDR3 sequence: CSAREGQTFTDTQYF. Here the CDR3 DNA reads TGCAGTGCTAGAGAGGGACAGACCTTCACAGATACGCAGTATTTT.

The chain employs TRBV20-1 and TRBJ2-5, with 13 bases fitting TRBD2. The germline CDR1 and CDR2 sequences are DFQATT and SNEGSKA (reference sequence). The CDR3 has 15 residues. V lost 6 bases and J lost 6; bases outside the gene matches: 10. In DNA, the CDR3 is TGCAGTGCCCGAAGGACTAGCGGGAGATCGAAGACCCAGTACTTC. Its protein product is CSARRTSGRSKTQYF.

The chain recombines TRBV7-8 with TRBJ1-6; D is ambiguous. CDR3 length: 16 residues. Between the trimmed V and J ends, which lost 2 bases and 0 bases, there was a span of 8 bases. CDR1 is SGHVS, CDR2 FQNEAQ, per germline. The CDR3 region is CASSLTESSYNSPLHF. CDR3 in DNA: TGTGCCAGCAGCTTAACAGAAAGCTCCTATAATTCACCCCTCCACTTT.

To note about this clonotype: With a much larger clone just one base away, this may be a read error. The CDR3 loop is CASSQDLSPAGGLNEQFF. The CDR3 region has the DNA TGCGCCAGCAGCCAAGATCTGAGTCCAGCGGGGGGGCTGAATGAGCAGTTCTTC. The V gene is TRBV4-3, the J gene TRBJ2-1; 10 nucleotides match TRBD2. Germline lookup yields CDR1 LGHNA and CDR2 YSLEER. This CDR3 is built from 18 residues. Germline trimming cut 0 bases from V and 7 bases from J; bases unmatched to any gene: 12.

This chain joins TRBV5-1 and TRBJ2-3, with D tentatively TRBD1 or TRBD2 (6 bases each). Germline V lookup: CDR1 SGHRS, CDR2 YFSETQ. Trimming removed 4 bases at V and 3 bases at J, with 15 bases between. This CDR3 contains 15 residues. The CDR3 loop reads CASSPGGRATDTQYF. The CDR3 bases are TGCGCCAGCAGCCCCGGGGGCCGAGCGACAGATACGCAGTATTTT.

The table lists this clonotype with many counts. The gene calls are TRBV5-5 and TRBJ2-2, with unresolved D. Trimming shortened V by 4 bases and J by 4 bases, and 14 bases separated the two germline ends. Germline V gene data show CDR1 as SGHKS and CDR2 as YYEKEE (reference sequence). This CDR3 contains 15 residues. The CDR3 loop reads CASSPVRVSTGELFF. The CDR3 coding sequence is TGTGCCAGCAGCCCTGTTAGAGTTTCCACCGGGGAGCTGTTTTTT.

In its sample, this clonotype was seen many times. The CDR3: CASSLGPTSYEQYF. The CDR3 DNA is TGTGCCAGCAGCTTAGGGCCTACCTCCTACGAGCAGTACTTC. This chain joins TRBV11-2 and TRBJ2-7, with D hard to call. CDR1 and CDR2 from the germline V gene are SGHAT and FQNNGV. The CDR3 loop spans 14 amino acids. The V end was cut by 1 base, the J end by 0 bases, with 7 bases between. Drawing the rest from reference TRBV11-2 and TRBJ2-7, the complete variable domain is EAGVAQSPRYKIIEKRQSVAFWCNPISGHATLYWYQQILGQGPKLLIQFQNNGVVDDSQLPKDRFSAERLKGVDSTLKIQPAKLEDSAVYLCASSLGPTSYEQYFGPGTRLTVT.